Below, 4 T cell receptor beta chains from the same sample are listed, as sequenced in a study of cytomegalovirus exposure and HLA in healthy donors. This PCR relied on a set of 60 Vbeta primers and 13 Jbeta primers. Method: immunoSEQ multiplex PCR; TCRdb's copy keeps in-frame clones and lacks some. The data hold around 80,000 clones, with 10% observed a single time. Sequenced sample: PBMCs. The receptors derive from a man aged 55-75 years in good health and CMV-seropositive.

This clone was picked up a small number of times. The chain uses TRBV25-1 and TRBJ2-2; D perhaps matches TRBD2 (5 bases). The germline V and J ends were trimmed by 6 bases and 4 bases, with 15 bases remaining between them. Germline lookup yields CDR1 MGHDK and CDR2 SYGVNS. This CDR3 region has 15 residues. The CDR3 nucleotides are TGTGCCAGCAGGGAGGCAGGCTTGGTCACCGGGGAGCTGTTTTTT. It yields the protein CASREAGLVTGELFF.

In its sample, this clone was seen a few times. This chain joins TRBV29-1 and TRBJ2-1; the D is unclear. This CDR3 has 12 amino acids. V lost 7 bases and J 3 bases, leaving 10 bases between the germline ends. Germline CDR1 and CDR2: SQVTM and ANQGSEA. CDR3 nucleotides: TGCAGCGCCGCGGCCGTCTACAATGAGCAGTTCTTC. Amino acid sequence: CSAAAVYNEQFF.

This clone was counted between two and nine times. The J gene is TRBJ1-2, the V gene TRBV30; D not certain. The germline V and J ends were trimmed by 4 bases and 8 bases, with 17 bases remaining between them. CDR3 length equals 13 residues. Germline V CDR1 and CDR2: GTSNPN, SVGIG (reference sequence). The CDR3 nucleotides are TGTGCCTGGATGGGCCAACCCCTATGGGGCTACACCTTC. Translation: CAWMGQPLWGYTF.

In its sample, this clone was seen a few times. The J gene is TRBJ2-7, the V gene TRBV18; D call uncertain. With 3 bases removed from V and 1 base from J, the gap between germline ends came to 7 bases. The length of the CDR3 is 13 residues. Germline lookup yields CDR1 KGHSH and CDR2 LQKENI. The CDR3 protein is CASSPPSSYEQYF. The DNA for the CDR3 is TGTGCCAGCTCACCCCCGAGTTCCTACGAGCAGTACTTC.